Listed below are T cell receptor beta chains from one sample, sequenced in a study of T-cell reconstitution after alpha-beta-depleted transplantation in children. TCRdb processed the PCR reads anew with MiXCR; each CDR3 protein has one entry. The sample yields 200,000 to 250,000 distinct CDR3 sequences, 20% to 30% seen once. The specimen was PBMCs, collected before TCRalphabeta/CD19-depleted stem cell transplant. These receptors all come from a girl aged 2 to 9 with Fanconi anemia, due to receive a stem cell transplant. CDR3s include the opening cysteine and the closing phenylalanine or tryptophan. The D gene is left open where the match is weak. Clone size is not always given. Where it is, it says once, few, many or a class for expanded clones.

d_gene	v_gene	j_gene	abundance	CDR3aa	CDR3nt
TRBD1	TRBV7-9	TRBJ2-7	.	CASSPDRELYEQYF	TGTGCCAGCAGCCCAGACAGGGAACTATACGAGCAGTACTTC
.	TRBV6-2/TRBV6-3	TRBJ2-1	.	CASSYSLAVNEQFF	TGTGCCAGCAGTTATTCGCTAGCAGTGAATGAGCAGTTCTTC
TRBD2	TRBV20-1	TRBJ2-5	many	CSANRLAGEQETQYF	TGCAGTGCTAATCGACTAGCGGGGGAACAAGAGACCCAGTACTTC
.	TRBV5-4	TRBJ2-3	many	CASSLSADTQYF	TGTGCCAGCAGCTTGTCCGCAGATACGCAGTATTTT
.	TRBV25-1	TRBJ1-2	many	CASSLQANYGYTF	TGTGCCAGCAGCCTACAGGCCAACTATGGCTACACCTTC
TRBD1	TRBV13	TRBJ1-1	once	CASSYNRGHTSSGMNTEAFF	TGTGCCAGCAGCTACAACAGGGGGCACACTTCAAGTGGGATGAACACTGAAGCTTTCTTT
.	TRBV20-1	TRBJ1-2	many	CSARDTGRANYGYTF	TGCAGTGCTAGAGATACAGGGAGAGCTAACTATGGCTACACCTTC
.	TRBV5-1	TRBJ2-1	.	CASSPSGPNEQFF	TGCGCCAGCAGCCCAAGCGGACCCAATGAGCAGTTCTTC
TRBD1	TRBV10-1	TRBJ2-7	.	CASTTDRGGEQYF	TGCGCCAGCACCACGGACAGGGGGGGCGAGCAGTACTTC
.	TRBV29-1	TRBJ2-5	.	CSVRPSRTYQETQYF	TGCAGCGTCAGACCTAGCCGGACGTACCAAGAGACCCAGTACTTC
TRBD1	TRBV6-2/TRBV6-3	TRBJ2-7	few	CASRGTGFPYEQYF	TGTGCCAGCAGGGGGACAGGCTTCCCCTACGAGCAGTACTTC
TRBD1	TRBV20-1	TRBJ1-2	.	CSARDLQGAYGYTF	TGCAGTGCTAGAGATTTGCAGGGGGCCTATGGCTACACCTTC
.	TRBV9	TRBJ2-3	few	CASSVDWGGTDTQYF	TGTGCCAGCAGCGTAGACTGGGGAGGCACAGATACGCAGTATTTT
.	TRBV10-3	TRBJ2-7	many	CAIRTDRLKAYEQYF	TGTGCCATCAGGACAGACAGGCTAAAGGCCTACGAGCAGTACTTC
.	TRBV29-1	TRBJ2-3	few	CSVAHRDSTDTQYF	TGCAGCGTTGCACATCGGGACAGCACAGATACGCAGTATTTT
.	TRBV7-2	TRBJ1-5	few	CASSLGSVKGQPQHF	TGTGCCAGCAGCTTAGGGAGTGTTAAGGGCCAGCCCCAGCATTTT
.	TRBV20-1	TRBJ2-7	.	CSASRGGRSYEQYF	TGCAGTGCTAGCCGGGGCGGAAGATCCTACGAGCAGTACTTC
.	TRBV20-1	TRBJ2-7	.	CSASPDPKEGDEQYF	TGCAGTGCTAGTCCTGACCCGAAGGAAGGTGACGAGCAGTACTTC
TRBD2	TRBV28	TRBJ2-4	many	CASSPPGLGKNIQYF	TGTGCCAGCAGTCCCCCGGGACTAGGGAAAAACATTCAGTACTTC
TRBD2	TRBV20-1	TRBJ2-7	many	CSAYPGLAGTLISYEQYF	TGCAGTGCTTATCCGGGACTAGCGGGAACCCTTATTTCCTACGAGCAGTACTTC
TRBD2	TRBV5-1	TRBJ2-1	.	CASSLSTSGRLYEQFF	TGCGCCAGCAGCTTGAGTACTAGCGGGAGGTTGTATGAGCAGTTCTTC
.	TRBV18	TRBJ2-2	few	CASSPWTPTNTGELFF	TGTGCCAGCTCACCCTGGACACCTACCAACACCGGGGAGCTGTTTTTT
.	TRBV6-1	TRBJ2-1	few	CASSEAEPASYNEQFF	TGTGCCAGCAGTGAAGCGGAGCCGGCCTCCTACAATGAGCAGTTCTTC
TRBD2	TRBV6-1	TRBJ2-7	.	CASSEAMGGISYEQYF	TGTGCCAGCAGTGAAGCTATGGGGGGGATCTCCTACGAGCAGTACTTC
.	TRBV29-1	TRBJ1-5	many	CSVVSGYNQPQHF	TGCAGCGTTGTATCAGGGTACAATCAGCCCCAGCATTTT
.	TRBV5-1	TRBJ1-5	few	CASSPHPNQPQHF	TGCGCCAGCAGCCCACACCCCAATCAGCCCCAGCATTTT
TRBD2	TRBV15	TRBJ2-1	many	CATSRGWSGDYNEQFF	TGTGCCACCAGCAGAGGTTGGAGCGGGGACTACAATGAGCAGTTCTTC
.	TRBV29-1	TRBJ2-3	few	CSVGQQDNTQYF	TGCAGCGTTGGACAGCAGGATAATACGCAGTATTTT
.	TRBV4-1	TRBJ2-7	.	CASSQEDSSYEQYF	TGCGCCAGCAGCCAAGAGGACAGCTCCTACGAGCAGTACTTC
.	TRBV29-1	TRBJ1-2	many	CSVFRGSNYGYTF	TGCAGCGTTTTCAGGGGTTCTAACTATGGCTACACCTTC
.	TRBV20-1	TRBJ2-7	many	CSASAGGAGPFSYEQYF	TGCAGTGCTAGCGCTGGAGGGGCGGGGCCCTTCTCCTACGAGCAGTACTTC
.	TRBV28	TRBJ2-3	few	CASRTGSPTDTQYF	TGTGCCAGCAGGACCGGGTCGCCTACAGATACGCAGTATTTT
TRBD2	TRBV20-1	TRBJ2-7	.	CSATSGVSYEQYF	TGCAGTGCGACTAGCGGGGTCTCCTACGAGCAGTACTTC
TRBD2	TRBV5-1	TRBJ2-7	few	CASSLDREGYEQYF	TGCGCCAGCAGCTTGGATCGGGAGGGCTACGAGCAGTACTTC
.	TRBV5-1	TRBJ2-7	many	CASSLGQGPYEQYF	TGTGCCAGCAGCTTAGGGCAGGGACCATACGAGCAGTACTTC
.	TRBV15	TRBJ2-1	few	CATSSWANYNEQFF	TGTGCCACCAGCAGTTGGGCCAACTACAATGAGCAGTTCTTC
.	TRBV24-1	TRBJ1-5	.	CATSEGVRPQHF	TGTGCCACCAGTGAGGGGGTTCGGCCCCAGCATTTT
.	TRBV4-2	TRBJ2-2	few	CASSQDLRGNTGELFF	TGTGCCAGCAGCCAAGATTTGCGGGGGAACACCGGGGAGCTGTTTTTT
.	TRBV6-5	TRBJ2-6	once	CASSYLGEGANVLTF	TGTGCCAGCAGTTATTTGGGGGAAGGGGCCAACGTCCTGACTTTC
.	TRBV29-1	TRBJ1-1	.	CSVEDLNTEAFF	TGCAGCGTTGAAGATCTGAACACTGAAGCTTTCTTT
TRBD1	TRBV20-1	TRBJ2-5	.	CSARLGQGQETQYF	TGCAGTGCTAGACTGGGACAGGGGCAAGAGACCCAGTACTTC
.	TRBV28	TRBJ2-3	.	CASSFGDLRTDTQYF	TGTGCCAGCAGTTTTGGGGATTTAAGGACAGATACGCAGTATTTT
.	TRBV29-1	TRBJ1-4	many	CSVGASRFNEKLFF	TGCAGCGTTGGGGCCAGTCGATTTAATGAAAAACTGTTTTTT
TRBD2	TRBV20-1	TRBJ2-1	.	CSARPTSGRHYNEQFF	TGCAGTGCTAGACCGACTAGCGGGAGGCACTACAATGAGCAGTTCTTC
TRBD1	TRBV29-1	TRBJ2-3	many	CSVAPGQPGDTQYF	TGCAGCGTTGCACCGGGACAGCCTGGAGATACGCAGTATTTT
.	TRBV5-1	TRBJ2-3	.	CASSFRPASTDTQYF	TGCGCCAGCAGCTTCCGACCGGCTAGCACAGATACGCAGTATTTT
TRBD2	TRBV5-1	TRBJ2-3	.	CASSPGTSLDF	TGCGCCAGCAGCCCCGGGACTAGCTTGGATTTT
TRBD1	TRBV5-1	TRBJ2-1	.	CASSLRSAGTDNEQFF	TGCGCCAGCAGCTTGAGGTCGGCAGGGACAGACAATGAGCAGTTCTTC
.	TRBV29-1	TRBJ1-4	many	CSAAYGGLAEKLFF	TGCAGCGCGGCATATGGGGGGCTGGCTGAAAAACTGTTTTTT
.	TRBV11-1	TRBJ2-3	.	CASSLLGGLADTQYF	TGTGCCAGCAGCTTATTGGGCGGGTTGGCAGATACGCAGTATTTT
TRBD2	TRBV3-1	TRBJ2-1	few	CASSQEGGRRQFF	TGTGCCAGCAGCCAAGAAGGCGGGAGGAGACAGTTCTTC
.	TRBV12-3/TRBV12-4	TRBJ1-2	many	CASSFIGGLQGYTF	TGTGCCAGCAGTTTCATTGGAGGGCTTCAAGGCTACACCTTC
.	TRBV6-2/TRBV6-3	TRBJ2-3	once	CASSQERPSLTDTQYF	TGTGCCAGCAGTCAAGAGCGGCCCAGCCTCACAGATACGCAGTATTTT
TRBD2	TRBV9	TRBJ2-1	many	CASSVPTSGTQGGQFF	TGTGCCAGCAGCGTTCCCACTAGCGGGACCCAGGGTGGACAGTTCTTC
TRBD1	TRBV6-1	TRBJ2-1	.	CASRAHRGANEQFF	TGTGCCAGCAGAGCGCACAGGGGAGCCAATGAGCAGTTCTTC
TRBD2	TRBV4-2	TRBJ2-1	many	CASSATSGRPYNEQFF	TGTGCCAGCAGCGCCACTAGCGGGCGCCCCTACAATGAGCAGTTCTTC
.	TRBV20-1	TRBJ2-3	many	CSARDRRSTDTQYF	TGCAGTGCTAGAGACAGGAGAAGCACAGATACGCAGTATTTT
TRBD2	TRBV27	TRBJ2-1	.	CASSFGRGEFF	TGTGCCAGCAGTTTCGGGCGGGGGGAGTTCTTC
.	TRBV29-1	TRBJ2-7	.	CSVNRGGNYEQYF	TGCAGCGTCAACAGGGGGGGGAACTACGAGCAGTACTTC